The 28 T cell receptor beta chains below were found in one sample sequenced in a study of blood T cell repertoires in COVID-19. The repertoire was sequenced with immunoSEQ multiplex PCR; TCRdb's copy has only in-frame clones and lacks some. The sample records around 250,000 clones, about 90% being singletons. The sequenced sample was peripheral blood. The receptors come from a man aged 55-75 years with acute or convalescent COVID-19.

The chain carries TRBV28 and TRBJ1-1; D is possibly TRBD1 (6 bases). The CDR3 length is 14 residues. V shed 2 bases and J shed 8 bases, with 15 bases lying between them. Per germline, CDR1 MDHEN and CDR2 SYDVKM. The CDR3 bases are TGTGCCAGCAGTTTAGCGGGGGCAGTGATCGAAGCTTTCTTT. This codes for CASSLAGAVIEAFF.

This clone was seen a handful of times. The rearrangement joins TRBV6-5 to TRBJ2-7; maybe TRBD2 (5 bases). V was cut by 6 bases and J by 1 base, with 13 bases left in between. The CDR3 consists of 14 residues. Germline V CDR1 and CDR2: MNHEY, SVGAGI. This chain's CDR3 is CASRWERDSYEQYF. CDR3 bases: TGTGCCAGCAGGTGGGAACGGGATTCCTACGAGCAGTACTTC.

The CDR3 DNA reads as TGTGCCTGGGCGACAGGGATGACCACAGATACGCAGTATTTT. It encodes CAWATGMTTDTQYF. The gene calls are TRBV30 and TRBJ2-3, with 7 bases that match TRBD1. CDR3 length: 14 residues. Losses at the gene ends were 5 bases for V and 2 bases for J; bases not matched to a gene: 7. Looked up from germline, CDR1 is GTSNPN and CDR2 is SVGIG (reference sequence).

The rearrangement uses TRBV11-3 and TRBJ2-3, with TRBD2 matching 8 bases. CDR1 is SGHNT and CDR2 is YENEEA in the germline V gene. This CDR3 has 14 amino acids. The trim removed 10 bases at V and 5 bases at J, leaving 11 bases unmatched. In nucleotides, the CDR3 is TGTGCCACCTCCCCAAGCGGGAGCGGAGATACGCAGTATTTT. It yields the protein CATSPSGSGDTQYF.

J is TRBJ2-5 and V is TRBV7-8, with a weak D call TRBD1 (6 bases). The CDR3 is made up of 14 amino acids. The V end was cut by 5 bases, the J end by 4 bases, with 14 bases between. Germline lookup yields CDR1 SGHVS and CDR2 FQNEAQ. The CDR3 sequence: CASSTNRVGETQYF. Written as DNA, the CDR3 is TGTGCCAGCAGCACGAACAGGGTCGGAGAGACCCAGTACTTC.

The chain employs TRBV27 and TRBJ2-3; 10 bases are shared with TRBD2. The CDR3 sequence is 16 residues long. CDR1 and CDR2 from the germline V gene are MNHEY and SMNVEV (reference sequence). V lost 0 bases to trimming and J lost 11 bases; unmatched junction nucleotides: 11. DNA of the CDR3: TGTGCCAGCAGTTTATCGAGAGCGGGAGGGCCCTCCCAGCAGTATTTT. Translating it yields CASSLSRAGGPSQQYF.

V is TRBV28 and J is TRBJ2-4; D not certain. Looked up from germline, CDR1 is MDHEN and CDR2 is SYDVKM. V gave up 3 bases and J gave up 7 bases, with 4 bases separating them. The CDR3 length is 11 residues. CDR3 region: CASSFGNIQYF. In DNA, the CDR3 is TGTGCCAGCAGTTTCGGGAACATTCAGTACTTC. The full variable domain, with the rest looked up from reference TRBV28 and TRBJ2-4, is DVKVTQSSRYLVKRTGEKVFLECVQDMDHENMFWYRQDPGLGLRLIYFSYDVKMKEKGDIPEGYSVSREKKERFSLILESASTNQTSMYLCASSFGNIQYFGAGTRLSVL.

The chain combines TRBV2 with TRBJ1-5; no reliable D call. V lost 6 bases and J 2 bases, leaving 17 bases between the germline ends. Germline V gives CDR1 SNHLY, CDR2 FYNNEI. The CDR3 has 16 residues. The CDR3 loop is CASSLSPGEGNQPQHF. CDR3 nucleotides: TGTGCCAGCAGCCTAAGTCCTGGGGAGGGCAATCAGCCCCAGCATTTT.

The rearrangement uses TRBV28 and TRBJ1-1; TRBD1 matches at 9 bases. The germline V gene encodes CDR1 MDHEN and CDR2 SYDVKM. The CDR3 has 14 amino acids. V trimming: 5 bases; J trimming: 7 bases; junction bases outside the gene matches: 8. CDR3 nucleotides: TGTGCCAGCAGTCATAGACCGGGACAGGGTGAAGCTTTCTTT. As protein: CASSHRPGQGEAFF.

The gene calls are TRBV4-3 and TRBJ1-1; D unclear. The CDR3 spans 13 residues. Looked up from germline, CDR1 is LGHNA and CDR2 is YSLEER. Trimming pared 2 bases from V and 2 bases from J, leaving 6 bases between. CDR3 DNA: TGCGCCAGCAGCCAAAACTATAACACTGAAGCTTTCTTT. Translated: CASSQNYNTEAFF.

J is TRBJ2-2 and V is TRBV13, with TRBD2 as a possible D gene (6 bases). V was cut by 6 bases and J by 7 bases, with 12 bases left in between. The CDR3 consists of 13 residues. Germline V gene sequence: CDR1 PRHDT, CDR2 FYEKMQ (reference sequence). CDR3: CASRSGAGGELFF. DNA of the CDR3: TGTGCCAGCAGGTCGGGAGCGGGCGGGGAGCTGTTTTTT.

V and J are TRBV20-1 and TRBJ2-7, with D possibly being TRBD2 (6 bases). V gave up 3 bases and J gave up 6 bases, with 9 bases separating them. CDR3 size: 11 residues. The germline gives CDR1 DFQATT, CDR2 SNEGSKA (reference sequence). CDR3 sequence reads: CSASGSREQYF. In DNA form, the CDR3 reads TGCAGTGCTAGCGGGAGTCGCGAGCAGTACTTC.

This clone was seen only once. The chain has TRBV19 and TRBJ2-1; no firm D call. V was trimmed by 3 bases and J by 3 bases, leaving 9 bases between them. The CDR3 sequence is 14 residues long. Germline loops: CDR1 LNHDA, CDR2 SQIVND (reference sequence). CDR3 amino acids: CASSIPGFYNEQFF. CDR3 in DNA: TGTGCCAGTAGTATCCCTGGCTTCTACAATGAGCAGTTCTTC.

V gene TRBV11-3 combines with J gene TRBJ2-5; TRBD1 aligns across 10 bases. V lost 6 bases to trimming and J lost 5 bases; unmatched junction nucleotides: 9. This CDR3 is 15 amino acids long. Germline V CDR1 and CDR2: SGHNT, YENEEA. Written as DNA, the CDR3 is TGTGCCAGCAGTAAGGACAGGGGGTCTTTGGAGACCCAGTACTTC. This translates into CASSKDRGSLETQYF.

This clone was found a few times. This chain connects TRBV4-3 to TRBJ1-1; D gene unclear. The CDR3 spans 14 residues. V lost 0 bases and J 4 bases, leaving 9 bases between the germline ends. Germline loops: CDR1 LGHNA, CDR2 YSLEER. The CDR3 protein is CASSQDTRSTEAFF. Written as DNA, the CDR3 is TGCGCCAGCAGCCAAGATACTCGAAGCACTGAAGCTTTCTTT.

This clone was seen more than once but under ten times. The genes are TRBV30 and TRBJ2-1; TRBD2 matches at 10 bases. V lost 4 bases to trimming and J lost 3 bases; unmatched junction nucleotides: 3. Germline V gene lookup returns CDR1 GTSNPN and CDR2 SVGIG (reference sequence). The CDR3 runs to 14 residues. The CDR3 bases are TGTGCCTGGATCCTAGCGGGGGTCTACAATGAGCAGTTCTTC. Protein: CAWILAGVYNEQFF.

DNA of the CDR3: TGTGCCAGCAGCCGTACAGCCGATTCGGGGACAGCGCGAATGAAAAAACTGTTTTTT. Residues: CASSRTADSGTARMKKLFF. The rearrangement links TRBV28 to TRBJ1-4, with 7 nucleotides matching TRBD1. CDR1 and CDR2 from the germline V gene are MDHEN and SYDVKM. Losses at the gene ends were 6 bases for V and 9 bases for J; bases not matched to a gene: 25. CDR3 size: 19 residues. The variable domain in full, completed from reference TRBV28 and TRBJ1-4, reads DVKVTQSSRYLVKRTGEKVFLECVQDMDHENMFWYRQDPGLGLRLIYFSYDVKMKEKGDIPEGYSVSREKKERFSLILESASTNQTSMYLCASSRTADSGTARMKKLFFGSGTQLSVL.

The rearrangement joins TRBV7-8 to TRBJ2-1, with a possible D match to TRBD2 (6 bases). The CDR3 sequence is 14 residues long. The V end was cut by 6 bases, the J end by 6 bases, with 15 bases between. Per the germline V gene, CDR1 is SGHVS and CDR2 is FQNEAQ. The CDR3 region has the DNA TGTGCCAGCAGGGAAGCGGGTAAAATCAATGAGCAGTTCTTC. It codes for CASREAGKINEQFF.

This clone has just one count. The rearrangement joins TRBV11-3 to TRBJ2-2, with a tentative D call TRBD1 (6 bases). Looked up from germline, CDR1 is SGHNT and CDR2 is YENEEA. Trimming left V 2 bases short and J 3 bases short, with 13 bases between. The length of the CDR3 is 16 residues. DNA for the CDR3: TGTGCCAGCAGCTTATATGGCAGGGGTTACACCGGGGAGCTGTTTTTT. Translation: CASSLYGRGYTGELFF.

V gene TRBV7-6 combines with J gene TRBJ1-1; the match to TRBD1 covers 8 bases. The J segment lost 0 bases and the V segment lost 2 bases, leaving 5 bases of the junction unmatched. This CDR3 comprises 16 residues. Germline CDR1 and CDR2: SGHVS and FNYEAQ. CDR3 region: CASSLSAGGVNTEAFF. The CDR3 DNA is TGTGCCAGCAGCTTAAGTGCAGGGGGCGTGAACACTGAAGCTTTCTTT.

This clone was recorded only once. The CDR3 sequence is CASSPPGTGRADEQYF. The CDR3 bases are TGTGCCAGCAGTCCCCCCGGGACAGGGAGGGCTGACGAGCAGTACTTC. The rearrangement uses TRBV28 and TRBJ2-7; 9 bases align to TRBD1. Germline V gives CDR1 MDHEN, CDR2 SYDVKM. V lost 5 bases, J lost 5 bases, and 13 bases stayed unmatched. This CDR3 has 16 amino acids.

V usage is TRBV4-2 and J usage is TRBJ1-2; D perhaps matches TRBD1 (5 bases). This CDR3 comprises 14 residues. Deletions cut 0 bases from V and 4 bases from J, with 9 bases between. Germline-derived CDR1 and CDR2 are LGHNA and YNFKEQ. CDR3 region: CASSQEGGPYGYTF. The CDR3 DNA reads as TGTGCCAGCAGCCAAGAGGGGGGTCCCTATGGCTACACCTTC.

The chain links TRBV6-5 to TRBJ1-1; a weak D match, TRBD1 (5 bases). V dropped 6 bases and J dropped 11 bases, with 16 bases sitting between them. Germline loops: CDR1 MNHEY, CDR2 SVGAGI. This CDR3 has 12 amino acids. Written as DNA, the CDR3 is TGTGCCAGCAGCTTAGAGGGGAGGGTGGCTTTCTTT. This codes for CASSLEGRVAFF.

This clone was counted many times. The chain carries TRBV19 and TRBJ2-1; TRBD2 aligns across 12 bases. Germline CDR1 LNHDA, CDR2 SQIVND (reference sequence). With V trimmed by 6 bases and J by 5 bases, 2 bases remained unmatched. This CDR3 is built from 14 residues. The CDR3 loop reads CASRLAGGHNEQFF. Here the CDR3 DNA reads TGTGCCAGTAGACTAGCGGGAGGCCACAATGAGCAGTTCTTC.

The chain joins TRBV15 to TRBJ2-7, with D possibly being TRBD1 (5 bases). With 1 base removed from V and 0 bases from J, the gap between germline ends came to 10 bases. The CDR3 loop spans 15 amino acids. CDR1 is LNHNV and CDR2 is YYDKDF in the germline V gene (reference sequence). This CDR3 reads CATSRGGSVSYEQYF. The CDR3 bases are TGTGCCACCAGCAGAGGGGGCTCCGTCTCCTACGAGCAGTACTTC. Full variable domain (rest looked up from reference TRBV15 and TRBJ2-7): DAMVIQNPRYQVTQFGKPVTLSCSQTLNHNVMYWYQQKSSQAPKLLFHYYDKDFNNEADTPDNFQSRRPNTSFCFLDIRSPGLGDTAMYLCATSRGGSVSYEQYFGPGTRLTVT.

The CDR3 spells CASSSGLAVSTDTQYF. The DNA of the CDR3 is TGTGCCAGCAGCTCGGGACTAGCGGTCAGCACAGATACGCAGTATTTT. The chain is built from TRBV7-3 and TRBJ2-3; 11 positions agree with TRBD2. J lost 0 bases, V lost 4 bases, and 3 bases had no gene match. Per germline, CDR1 SGHTA and CDR2 FQGTGA. The CDR3 runs 16 residues.

This clone was found a few times. The chain employs TRBV11-2 and TRBJ2-7, with a possible D match to TRBD1 (5 bases). Germline loops: CDR1 SGHAT, CDR2 FQNNGV. The CDR3 extends over 14 amino acids. Deletions cut 3 bases from V and 6 bases from J, with 15 bases between. As DNA, the CDR3 is TGTGCCAGCAGCTTCATCAGGGAAGTCAGCGAGCAGTACTTC. Its protein is CASSFIREVSEQYF.

This clone was picked up one time. The J gene is TRBJ1-1, the V gene TRBV9; tentatively, D is TRBD1 (6 bases). Germline CDR1 reads SGDLS; CDR2 reads YYNGEE. The V and J ends lost 3 bases and 5 bases respectively, with 11 bases between them. The CDR3 length is 13 residues. This CDR3 is CASSDPRGTEAFF. DNA for the CDR3: TGTGCCAGCAGCGACCCCAGGGGAACTGAAGCTTTCTTT.